These T cell receptor beta chains were read from a single sample in a study of blood T cell repertoires in COVID-19. Some clones are missing from TCRdb's copy, which holds only in-frame ones; the method was immunoSEQ multiplex PCR. This sample carries 200,000 to 250,000 clones, 80% to 90% of them seen once, and the ten largest clones take approximately 8.7%. What was sequenced was PBMCs or T cells enriched from blood (not recorded which). Receptor source: a man aged 35-49 years who had recovered from COVID-19. CDR3s include the opening cysteine and the closing phenylalanine or tryptophan. Each record gives: clone size, V gene, J gene, D gene, CDR3 protein, CDR3 DNA. The D gene is left open where the match is weak. The size of a clone is reported for some rows only, either as once, few or many, or as a class for expanded clones.

>few|TRBV18|TRBJ1-5|.
CASSLQEEYQPQHF
TGTGCCAGCTCACTACAGGAAGAATATCAGCCCCAGCATTTT
>.|TRBV7-6|TRBJ2-5|.
CASSLMASVAETQYF
TGTGCCAGCAGCCTAATGGCTAGCGTAGCGGAGACCCAGTACTTC
>once|TRBV5-1|TRBJ2-7|TRBD1
CASSLNGQGAGNEQYF
TGCGCCAGCAGCTTAAACGGACAGGGGGCTGGTAACGAGCAGTACTTC
>.|TRBV7-7|TRBJ2-3|TRBD1
CASSLGVGGPSDTQYF
TGTGCCAGCAGCTTAGGGGTAGGGGGCCCGTCAGATACGCAGTATTTT
>.|TRBV20-1|TRBJ1-6|.
CSASRGTLSPLHF
TGCAGTGCTAGTCGGGGGACTCTTTCACCCCTCCACTTT
>once|TRBV2|TRBJ1-2|TRBD1
CASSEKQGPLYGYTF
TGTGCCAGCAGCGAGAAACAGGGGCCACTATATGGCTACACCTTC
>.|TRBV5-5|TRBJ1-5|.
CASSSRPSTSQPQHF
TGTGCCAGCAGCTCTCGCCCATCTACTAGTCAGCCCCAGCATTTT
>.|TRBV2|TRBJ1-5|.
CASSEIRGQPQHF
TGTGCCAGCAGTGAGATACGGGGTCAGCCCCAGCATTTT
>.|TRBV18|TRBJ1-2|.
CASSRQADGYTF
TGTGCCAGCTCACGACAGGCGGATGGCTACACCTTC
>.|TRBV3-1/TRBV3-2|TRBJ2-2|.
CASSRDSRGSRDGELFF
TGTGCCAGCAGCCGCGATTCCAGGGGTTCTAGGGACGGGGAGCTGTTTTTT
>.|TRBV5-1|TRBJ1-2|TRBD1
CASRDRDRGSGYTF
TGCGCCAGCAGGGACCGGGACAGGGGTTCTGGCTACACCTTC
>.|TRBV9|TRBJ1-1|TRBD1
CASSVSGTGNGITEAFF
TGTGCCAGCAGCGTATCGGGGACAGGGAATGGGATCACTGAAGCTTTCTTT
>.|TRBV5-1|TRBJ2-2|.
CASSRLGGSNTGELFF
TGCGCCAGCAGCCGGTTAGGGGGTAGCAACACCGGGGAGCTGTTTTTT
>.|TRBV21-1|TRBJ1-4|.
CASSSLYTATNEKLFF
TGTGCCAGCAGCAGTTTATACACCGCAACTAATGAAAAACTGTTTTTT
>.|TRBV29-1|TRBJ1-2|TRBD1
CSVGTGTGGGYTF
TGCAGCGTTGGGACCGGGACAGGGGGAGGCTACACCTTC
>.|TRBV19|TRBJ1-1|.
CASSIPGVNTEAFF
TGTGCCAGTAGTATCCCGGGGGTGAACACTGAAGCTTTCTTT
>.|TRBV4-1|TRBJ1-4|TRBD1
CASSQDPGTAEKLFF
TGCGCCAGCAGCCAAGATCCCGGGACAGCAGAAAAACTGTTTTTT
>.|TRBV10-3|TRBJ1-5|.
CAIRAGGQPQHF
TGTGCCATCCGGGCGGGGGGTCAGCCCCAGCATTTT
>.|TRBV2|TRBJ2-1|TRBD2
CASNPSGRANEQFF
TGTGCCAGCAACCCTAGCGGGAGGGCCAATGAGCAGTTCTTC
>.|TRBV11-2|TRBJ2-2|TRBD1
CASSLEDRAGELFF
TGTGCCAGCAGCTTAGAAGACAGGGCCGGGGAGCTGTTTTTT
>.|TRBV19|TRBJ1-1|TRBD1
CASRPDRAHSMNTEAFF
TGTGCCAGTAGGCCTGACAGGGCTCACTCCATGAACACTGAAGCTTTCTTT
>.|TRBV12-5|TRBJ2-4|.
CASGARQTLLAKNIQYF
TGTGCTAGTGGTGCCCGACAGACACTCCTAGCCAAAAACATTCAGTACTTC
>.|TRBV12-3/TRBV12-4|TRBJ2-7|TRBD2
CASSRTGGYEQYF
TGTGCCAGCAGCCGGACGGGAGGCTACGAGCAGTACTTC
>.|TRBV9|TRBJ2-2|.
CASSSSAGLTGELFF
TGTGCCAGCAGCTCATCGGCGGGGCTCACCGGGGAGCTGTTTTTT
>.|TRBV4-2|TRBJ2-2|TRBD2
CASSQVAPKGGNTGELFF
TGTGCCAGCAGCCAAGTTGCCCCTAAGGGAGGGAATACCGGGGAGCTGTTTTTT
>.|TRBV21-1|TRBJ1-2|.
CASSKTGGWSGYTF
TGTGCCAGCAGCAAGACAGGGGGGTGGTCGGGCTACACCTTC
>.|TRBV6-1|TRBJ2-1|TRBD2
CASSEPRLAGVDRGNEQFF
TGTGCCAGCAGTGAACCCAGGCTAGCGGGAGTGGATCGGGGGAATGAGCAGTTCTTC
>.|TRBV3-1/TRBV3-2|TRBJ1-4|.
CASSYPGPGVQKLFF
TGTGCCAGCAGCTATCCGGGACCAGGGGTTCAAAAACTGTTTTTT
>.|TRBV9|TRBJ2-1|.
CASSAGGLNNEQFF
TGTGCCAGCAGCGCCGGGGGGCTGAACAATGAGCAGTTCTTC
>.|TRBV7-9|TRBJ1-4|TRBD1
CASSQGQVEEKLFF
TGTGCCAGCAGCCAAGGACAGGTTGAGGAAAAACTGTTTTTT